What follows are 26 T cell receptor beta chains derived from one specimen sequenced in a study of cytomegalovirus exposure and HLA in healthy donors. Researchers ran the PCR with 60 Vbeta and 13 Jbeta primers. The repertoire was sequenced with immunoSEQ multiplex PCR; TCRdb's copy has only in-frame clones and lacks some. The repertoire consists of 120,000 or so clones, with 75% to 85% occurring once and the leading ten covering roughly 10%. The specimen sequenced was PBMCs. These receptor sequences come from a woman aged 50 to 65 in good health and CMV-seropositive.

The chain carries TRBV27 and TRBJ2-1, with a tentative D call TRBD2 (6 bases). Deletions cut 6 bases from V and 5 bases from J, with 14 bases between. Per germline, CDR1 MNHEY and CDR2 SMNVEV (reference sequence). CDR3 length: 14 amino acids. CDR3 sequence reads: CASSRPGADNEQFF. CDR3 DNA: TGTGCCAGCAGCCGACCGGGAGCCGACAATGAGCAGTTCTTC.

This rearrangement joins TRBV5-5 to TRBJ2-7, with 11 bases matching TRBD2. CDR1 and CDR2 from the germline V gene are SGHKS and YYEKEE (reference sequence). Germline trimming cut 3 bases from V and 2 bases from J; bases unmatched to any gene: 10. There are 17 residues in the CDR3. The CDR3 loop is CASSSRWVAGGPYEQYF. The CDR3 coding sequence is TGTGCCAGCAGCTCCCGGTGGGTAGCGGGGGGGCCCTACGAGCAGTACTTC.

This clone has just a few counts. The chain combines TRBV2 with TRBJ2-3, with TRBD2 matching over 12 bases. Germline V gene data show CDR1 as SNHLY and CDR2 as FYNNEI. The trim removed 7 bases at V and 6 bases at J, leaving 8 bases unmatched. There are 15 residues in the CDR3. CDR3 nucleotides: TGTGCCAGCACCCGGCTGACTAGCGGGAGTGATACGCAGTATTTT. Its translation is CASTRLTSGSDTQYF.

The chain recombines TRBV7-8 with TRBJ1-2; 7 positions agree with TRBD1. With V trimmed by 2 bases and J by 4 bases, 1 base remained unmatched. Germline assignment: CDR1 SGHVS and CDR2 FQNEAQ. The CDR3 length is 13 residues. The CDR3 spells CASSLRQGYGYTF. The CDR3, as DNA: TGTGCCAGCAGCTTAAGACAGGGCTATGGCTACACCTTC. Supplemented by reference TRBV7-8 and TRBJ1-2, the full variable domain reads GAGVSQSPRYKVAKRGQDVALRCDPISGHVSLFWYQQALGQGPEFLTYFQNEAQLDKSGLPSDRFFAERPEGSVSTLKIQRTQQEDSAVYLCASSLRQGYGYTFGSGTRLTVV.

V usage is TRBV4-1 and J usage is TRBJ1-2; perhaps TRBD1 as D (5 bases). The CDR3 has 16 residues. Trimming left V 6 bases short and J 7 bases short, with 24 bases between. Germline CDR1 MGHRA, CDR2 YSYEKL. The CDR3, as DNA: TGCGCCAGCAGGAGAGGAATTTTCGGGCAGGGCTCTGGCTACACCTTC. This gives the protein CASRRGIFGQGSGYTF.

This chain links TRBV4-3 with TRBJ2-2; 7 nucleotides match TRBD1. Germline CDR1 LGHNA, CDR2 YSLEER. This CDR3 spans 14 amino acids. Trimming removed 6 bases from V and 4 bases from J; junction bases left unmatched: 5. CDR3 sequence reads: CASSRGLPTGELFF. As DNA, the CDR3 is TGCGCCAGCAGTAGGGGGCTACCCACCGGGGAGCTGTTTTTT.

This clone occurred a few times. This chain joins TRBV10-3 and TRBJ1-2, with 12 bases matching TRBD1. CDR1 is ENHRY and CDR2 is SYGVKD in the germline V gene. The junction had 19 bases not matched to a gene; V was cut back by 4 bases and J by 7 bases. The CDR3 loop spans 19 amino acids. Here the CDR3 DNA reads TGTGCCATCAGTGCCTATGTATCCGGGACAGGGGGCTATGGTTCTGGCTACACCTTC. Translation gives CAISAYVSGTGGYGSGYTF.

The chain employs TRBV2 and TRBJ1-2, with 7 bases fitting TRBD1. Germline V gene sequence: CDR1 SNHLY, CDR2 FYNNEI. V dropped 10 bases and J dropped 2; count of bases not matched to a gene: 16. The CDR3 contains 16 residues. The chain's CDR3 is CAIETIQGGTNYGYTF. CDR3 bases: TGTGCCATAGAAACGATTCAGGGGGGCACGAACTATGGCTACACCTTC.

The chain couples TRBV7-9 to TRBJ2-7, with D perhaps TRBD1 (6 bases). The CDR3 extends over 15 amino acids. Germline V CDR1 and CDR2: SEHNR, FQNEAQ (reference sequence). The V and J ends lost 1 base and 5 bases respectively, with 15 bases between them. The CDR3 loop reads CASSLGAGAVNEQYF. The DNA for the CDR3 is TGTGCCAGCAGCTTAGGGGCAGGGGCTGTCAACGAGCAGTACTTC.

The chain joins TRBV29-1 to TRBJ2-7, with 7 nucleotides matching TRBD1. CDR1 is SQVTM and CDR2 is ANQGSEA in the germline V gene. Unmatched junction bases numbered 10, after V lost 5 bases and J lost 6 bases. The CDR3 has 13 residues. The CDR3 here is CSVLLDRSVEQYF. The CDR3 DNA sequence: TGCAGCGTTCTATTGGACAGGTCGGTCGAGCAGTACTTC.

The CDR3 DNA follows: TGTGCCAGCAGACCCCTCCGGGACAGGCAGGGGGGAGCTTTCTTT. It is translated as CASRPLRDRQGGAFF. V gene TRBV27 combines with J gene TRBJ1-1; 8 bases are a match to TRBD1. Germline CDR1 reads MNHEY; CDR2 reads SMNVEV (reference sequence). The CDR3 has 15 residues. V trimming: 6 bases; J trimming: 10 bases; junction bases outside the gene matches: 16.

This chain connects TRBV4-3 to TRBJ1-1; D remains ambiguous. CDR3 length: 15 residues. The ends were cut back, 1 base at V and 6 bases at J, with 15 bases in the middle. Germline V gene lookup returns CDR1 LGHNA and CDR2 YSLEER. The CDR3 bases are TGCGCCAGCAGCCAAGCGACTGAGGGCACCGCTGAAGCTTTCTTT. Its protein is CASSQATEGTAEAFF.

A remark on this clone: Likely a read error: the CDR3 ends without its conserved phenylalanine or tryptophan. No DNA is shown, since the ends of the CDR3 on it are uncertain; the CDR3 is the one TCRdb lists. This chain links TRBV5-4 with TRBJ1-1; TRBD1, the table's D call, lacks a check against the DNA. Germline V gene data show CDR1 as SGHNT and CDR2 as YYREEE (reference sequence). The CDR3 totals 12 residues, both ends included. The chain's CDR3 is CASSLLGQGAND.

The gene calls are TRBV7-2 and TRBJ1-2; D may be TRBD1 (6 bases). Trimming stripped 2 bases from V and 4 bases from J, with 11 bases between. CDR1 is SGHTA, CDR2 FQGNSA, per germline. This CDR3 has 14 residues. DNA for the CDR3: TGTGCCAGCAGCTTACAGGACAGCCCCTATGGCTACACCTTC. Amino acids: CASSLQDSPYGYTF.

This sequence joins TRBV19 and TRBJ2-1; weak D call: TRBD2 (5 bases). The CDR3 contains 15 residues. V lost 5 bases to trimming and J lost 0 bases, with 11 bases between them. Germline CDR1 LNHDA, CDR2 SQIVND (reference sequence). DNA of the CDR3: TGTGCCAGTAGTGGAGGCGTGAGCTCCTACAATGAGCAGTTCTTC. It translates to CASSGGVSSYNEQFF.

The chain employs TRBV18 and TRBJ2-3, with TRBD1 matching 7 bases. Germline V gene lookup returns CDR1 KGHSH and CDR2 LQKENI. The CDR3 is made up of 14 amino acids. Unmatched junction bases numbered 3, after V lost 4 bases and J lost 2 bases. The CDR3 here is CASSRQGVTDTQYF. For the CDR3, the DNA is TGTGCCAGCTCACGGCAGGGGGTCACAGATACGCAGTATTTT.

CDR3 DNA: TGTGCCAGCAGTGAACGCAGGGGTCACGAGCAGTACTTC. Its translation: CASSERRGHEQYF. The genes are TRBV2 and TRBJ2-7, with D possibly matching TRBD1 (6 bases). The CDR3 totals 13 residues. Germline CDR1 is SNHLY and CDR2 is FYNNEI. V was shortened by 2 bases and J by 5 bases, with 10 bases between the two germline ends. The variable domain in full, completed from reference TRBV2 and TRBJ2-7, reads EPEVTQTPSHQVTQMGQEVILRCVPISNHLYFYWYRQILGQKVEFLVSFYNNEISEKSEIFDDQFSVERPDGSNFTLKIRSTKLEDSAMYFCASSERRGHEQYFGPGTRLTVT.

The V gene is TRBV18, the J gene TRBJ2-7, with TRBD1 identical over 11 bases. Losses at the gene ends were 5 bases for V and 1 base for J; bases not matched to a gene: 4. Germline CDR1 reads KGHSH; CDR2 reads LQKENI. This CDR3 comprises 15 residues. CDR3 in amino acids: CASSYRDRGSYEQYF. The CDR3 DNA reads TGTGCCAGCTCATACCGGGACAGGGGGTCCTACGAGCAGTACTTC.

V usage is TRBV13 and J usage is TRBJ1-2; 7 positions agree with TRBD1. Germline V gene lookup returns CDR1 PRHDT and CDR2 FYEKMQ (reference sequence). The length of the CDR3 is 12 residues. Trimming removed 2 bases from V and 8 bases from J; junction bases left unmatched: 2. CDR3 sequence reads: CASSLRGQGYTF. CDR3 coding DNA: TGTGCCAGCAGCTTAAGGGGGCAGGGCTACACCTTC.

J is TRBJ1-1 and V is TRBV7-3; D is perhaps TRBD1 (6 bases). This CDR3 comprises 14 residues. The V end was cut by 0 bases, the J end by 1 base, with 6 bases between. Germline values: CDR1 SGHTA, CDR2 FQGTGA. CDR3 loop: CASSLTGGNTEAFF. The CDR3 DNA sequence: TGTGCCAGCAGCTTAACAGGGGGGAACACTGAAGCTTTCTTT.

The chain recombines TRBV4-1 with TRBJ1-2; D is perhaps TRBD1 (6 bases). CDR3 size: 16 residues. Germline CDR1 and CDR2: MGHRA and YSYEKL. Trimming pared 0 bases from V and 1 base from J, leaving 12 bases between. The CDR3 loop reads CASSQDPGHFNYGYTF. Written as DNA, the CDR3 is TGCGCCAGCAGCCAAGACCCGGGACACTTTAACTATGGCTACACCTTC.

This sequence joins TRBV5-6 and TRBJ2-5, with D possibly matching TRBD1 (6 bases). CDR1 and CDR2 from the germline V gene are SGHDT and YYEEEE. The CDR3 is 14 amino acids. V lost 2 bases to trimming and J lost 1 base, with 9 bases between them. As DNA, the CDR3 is TGTGCCAGCAGCTTCCTGGACAGCCAAGAGACCCAGTACTTC. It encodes CASSFLDSQETQYF.

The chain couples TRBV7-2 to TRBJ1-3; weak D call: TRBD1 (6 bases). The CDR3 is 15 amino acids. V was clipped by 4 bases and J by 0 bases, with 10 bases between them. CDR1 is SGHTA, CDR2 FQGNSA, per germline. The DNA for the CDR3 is TGTGCCAGCAGCTCCCGGGACATCTCTGGAAACACCATATATTTT. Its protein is CASSSRDISGNTIYF.

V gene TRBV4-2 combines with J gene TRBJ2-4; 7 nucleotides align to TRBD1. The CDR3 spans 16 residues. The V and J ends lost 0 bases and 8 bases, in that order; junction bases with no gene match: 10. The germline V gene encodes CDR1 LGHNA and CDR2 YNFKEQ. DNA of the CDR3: TGTGCCAGCAGCCAAGATTACGACAGGGTTTTGGACATTCAGTACTTC. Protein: CASSQDYDRVLDIQYF.

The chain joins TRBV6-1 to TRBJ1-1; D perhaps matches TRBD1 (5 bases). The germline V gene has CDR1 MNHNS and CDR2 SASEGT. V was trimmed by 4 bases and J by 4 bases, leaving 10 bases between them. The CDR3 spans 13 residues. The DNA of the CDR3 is TGTGCCAGCAGTGGCCGGACATCCACTGAAGCTTTCTTT. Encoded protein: CASSGRTSTEAFF.

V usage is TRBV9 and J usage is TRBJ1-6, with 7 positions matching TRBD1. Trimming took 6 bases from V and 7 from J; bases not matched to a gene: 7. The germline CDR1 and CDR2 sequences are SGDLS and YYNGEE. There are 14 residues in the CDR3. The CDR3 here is CASTEQGQNSPLHF. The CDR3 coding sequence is TGTGCCAGCACCGAACAGGGGCAGAATTCACCCCTCCACTTT.